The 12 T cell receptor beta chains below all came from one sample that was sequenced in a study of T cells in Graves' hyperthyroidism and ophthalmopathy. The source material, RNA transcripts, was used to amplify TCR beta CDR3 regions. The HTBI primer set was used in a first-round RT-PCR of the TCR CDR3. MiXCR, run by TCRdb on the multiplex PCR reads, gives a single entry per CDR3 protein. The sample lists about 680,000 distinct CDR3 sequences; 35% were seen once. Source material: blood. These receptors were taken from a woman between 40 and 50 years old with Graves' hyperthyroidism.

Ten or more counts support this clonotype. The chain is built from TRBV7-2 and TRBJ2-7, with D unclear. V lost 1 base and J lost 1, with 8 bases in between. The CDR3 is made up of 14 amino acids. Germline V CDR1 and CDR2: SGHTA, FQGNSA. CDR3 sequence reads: CASSLVPISYEQYF. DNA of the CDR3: TGTGCCAGCAGCTTAGTGCCTATATCCTACGAGCAGTACTTC. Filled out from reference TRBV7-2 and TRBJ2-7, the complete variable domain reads GAGVSQSPSNKVTEKGKDVELRCDPISGHTALYWYRQSLGQGLEFLIYFQGNSAPDKSGLPSDRFSAERTGGSVSTLTIQRTQQEDSAVYLCASSLVPISYEQYFGPGTRLTVT.

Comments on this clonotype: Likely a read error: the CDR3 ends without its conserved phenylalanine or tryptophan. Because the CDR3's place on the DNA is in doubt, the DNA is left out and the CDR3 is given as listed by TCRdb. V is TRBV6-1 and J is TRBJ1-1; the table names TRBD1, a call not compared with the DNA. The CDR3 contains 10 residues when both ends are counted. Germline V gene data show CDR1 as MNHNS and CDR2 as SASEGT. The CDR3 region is CASSPGRMFS.

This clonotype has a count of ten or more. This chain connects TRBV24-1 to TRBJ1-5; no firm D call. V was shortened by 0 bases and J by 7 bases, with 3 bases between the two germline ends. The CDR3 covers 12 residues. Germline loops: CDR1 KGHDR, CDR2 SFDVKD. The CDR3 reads CATSDLGQPQHF. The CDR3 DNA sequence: TGTGCCACCAGTGATTTGGGACAGCCCCAGCATTTT.

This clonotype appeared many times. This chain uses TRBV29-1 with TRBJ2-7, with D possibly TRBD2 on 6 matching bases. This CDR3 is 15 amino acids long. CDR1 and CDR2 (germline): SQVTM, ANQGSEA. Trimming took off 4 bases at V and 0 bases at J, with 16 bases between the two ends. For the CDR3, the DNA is TGCAGCGTTGCAGCGGGCCTATCCCTCTCCTACGAGCAGTACTTC. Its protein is CSVAAGLSLSYEQYF.

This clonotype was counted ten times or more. The CDR3: CASSPSGDYGYTF. The CDR3 nucleotides read TGCGCCAGCAGTCCTTCAGGAGACTATGGCTACACCTTC. The V and J genes are TRBV10-1 and TRBJ1-2; no firm D call. The CDR3 extends over 13 amino acids. The V and J ends lost 5 bases and 3 bases respectively, with 10 bases between them. Per germline, CDR1 WNHNN and CDR2 SYGVQD (reference sequence).

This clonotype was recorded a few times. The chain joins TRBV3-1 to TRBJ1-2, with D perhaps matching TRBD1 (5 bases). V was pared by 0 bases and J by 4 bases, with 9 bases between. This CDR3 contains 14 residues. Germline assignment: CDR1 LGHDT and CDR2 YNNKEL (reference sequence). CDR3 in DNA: TGTGCCAGCAGCCAAGAAGGACAAGCCTATGGCTACACCTTC. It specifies CASSQEGQAYGYTF. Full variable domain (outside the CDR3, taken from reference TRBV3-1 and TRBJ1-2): DTAVSQTPKYLVTQMGNDKSIKCEQNLGHDTMYWYKQDSKKFLKIMFSYNNKELIINETVPNRFSPKSPDKAHLNLHINSLELGDSAVYFCASSQEGQAYGYTFGSGTRLTVV.

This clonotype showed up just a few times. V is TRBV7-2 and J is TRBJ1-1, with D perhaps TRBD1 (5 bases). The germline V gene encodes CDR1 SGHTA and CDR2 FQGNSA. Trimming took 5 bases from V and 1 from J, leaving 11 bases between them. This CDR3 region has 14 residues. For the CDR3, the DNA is TGTGCCAGCAGCCCCGGAGGGGAGAACACTGAAGCTTTCTTT. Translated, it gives CASSPGGENTEAFF. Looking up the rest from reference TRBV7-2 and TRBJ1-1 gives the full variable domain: GAGVSQSPSNKVTEKGKDVELRCDPISGHTALYWYRQSLGQGLEFLIYFQGNSAPDKSGLPSDRFSAERTGGSVSTLTIQRTQQEDSAVYLCASSPGGENTEAFFGQGTRLTVV.

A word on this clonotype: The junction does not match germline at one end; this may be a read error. The chain's CDR3 is CASRLGTRWLAFF. CDR3 sequence (DNA): TGTGCCAGCAGGTTAGGGACAAGGTGGTTAGCTTTCTTT. The chain uses TRBV12-3 or TRBV12-4 and TRBJ1-1; tentative D call: TRBD1 (6 bases). There are 13 residues in the CDR3.

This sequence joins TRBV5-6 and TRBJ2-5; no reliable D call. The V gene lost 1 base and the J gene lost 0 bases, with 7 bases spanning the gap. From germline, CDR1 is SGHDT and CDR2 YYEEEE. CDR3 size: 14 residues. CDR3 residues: CASSLIRYQETQYF. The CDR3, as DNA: TGTGCCAGCAGCTTGATTAGATACCAAGAGACCCAGTACTTC.

The CDR3 protein is CSAPLARGTDTQYF. The CDR3 DNA follows: TGCAGTGCCCCACTAGCTCGGGGGACGGATACGCAGTATTTT. J is TRBJ2-3 and V is TRBV20-1, with a possible D match to TRBD2 (6 bases). Germline CDR1 DFQATT, CDR2 SNEGSKA (reference sequence). V dropped 6 bases and J dropped 6 bases, with 19 bases sitting between them. This CDR3 region has 14 residues.

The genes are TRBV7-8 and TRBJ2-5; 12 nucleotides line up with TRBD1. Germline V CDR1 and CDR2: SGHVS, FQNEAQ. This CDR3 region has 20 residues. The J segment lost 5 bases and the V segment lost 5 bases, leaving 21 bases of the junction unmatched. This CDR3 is CASSPKPLYLGTGGRETQYF. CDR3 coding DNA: TGTGCCAGCAGCCCGAAGCCCCTATACCTCGGGACAGGGGGCCGGGAGACCCAGTACTTC. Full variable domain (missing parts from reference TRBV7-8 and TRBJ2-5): GAGVSQSPRYKVAKRGQDVALRCDPISGHVSLFWYQQALGQGPEFLTYFQNEAQLDKSGLPSDRFFAERPEGSVSTLKIQRTQQEDSAVYLCASSPKPLYLGTGGRETQYFGPGTRLLVL.

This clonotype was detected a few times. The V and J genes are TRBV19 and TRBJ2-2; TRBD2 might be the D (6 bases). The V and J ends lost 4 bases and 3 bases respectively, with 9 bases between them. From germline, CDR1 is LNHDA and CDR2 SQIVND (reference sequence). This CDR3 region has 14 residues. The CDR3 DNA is TGTGCCAGTAGTAGTGCGGGGTACACCGGGGAGCTGTTTTTT. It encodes CASSSAGYTGELFF.